The 18 T cell receptor beta chains below all came from one sample that was sequenced in a study of cytomegalovirus exposure and HLA in healthy donors. It was with 60 Vbeta and 13 Jbeta primers that the PCR ran. Sequencing used immunoSEQ multiplex PCR; TCRdb keeps in-frame clones, though not all of them. The sample has approximately 100,000 clones, around 79% seen once. Sample: PBMCs. The receptors were gathered from a woman in her forties in good health and CMV-seronegative.

The chain joins TRBV19 to TRBJ2-5; weak D call: TRBD2 (5 bases). Germline lookup yields CDR1 LNHDA and CDR2 SQIVND (reference sequence). V was pared by 3 bases and J by 5 bases, with 10 bases between. The length of the CDR3 is 13 residues. The CDR3 protein is CASSISSRETQYF. In DNA, the CDR3 is TGTGCCAGTAGTATTTCTAGCAGGGAGACCCAGTACTTC.

This clone was observed a single time. The CDR3 DNA is TGCGCCAGCAGCCTGGGGACAGGGGAATACAATGAGCAGTTCTTC. It yields the protein CASSLGTGEYNEQFF. This rearrangement joins TRBV4-3 to TRBJ2-1, with 10 bases aligning to TRBD1. The CDR3 extends over 15 amino acids. Trimming at V came to 4 bases and at J to 4 bases, leaving 4 bases not matched to a gene. CDR1 is LGHNA and CDR2 is YSLEER in the germline V gene.

V usage is TRBV18 and J usage is TRBJ2-7; 13 bases are a match to TRBD2. Per the germline V gene, CDR1 is KGHSH and CDR2 is LQKENI. This CDR3 comprises 16 residues. Trimming removed 0 bases from V and 2 bases from J; junction bases left unmatched: 1. Here the CDR3 reads CASSPPGLAGAYEQYF. Written as DNA, the CDR3 is TGTGCCAGCTCACCACCAGGACTAGCGGGAGCCTACGAGCAGTACTTC.

This chain joins TRBV11-2 and TRBJ2-5, with 7 bases aligning to TRBD1. The trim removed 5 bases at V and 10 bases at J, leaving 16 bases unmatched. The germline gives CDR1 SGHAT, CDR2 FQNNGV. The CDR3 consists of 15 residues. CDR3 DNA sequence: TGTGCCAGCAGCCCGAGCCCGACAGGGACCTGGGACCAGTACTTC. Translation: CASSPSPTGTWDQYF.

The V call is TRBV2, the J call TRBJ2-5; D possibly corresponds to TRBD2 (6 bases). This CDR3 region has 17 residues. Between the trimmed V and J ends, which lost 5 bases and 2 bases, there was a span of 21 bases. CDR1 and CDR2 (germline): SNHLY, FYNNEI. The DNA for the CDR3 is TGTGCCAGCAGTTACTTGAGACAGCCTGGAGGGCAAGAGACCCAGTACTTC. Protein sequence: CASSYLRQPGGQETQYF. The full variable domain, completed using reference TRBV2 and TRBJ2-5, is EPEVTQTPSHQVTQMGQEVILRCVPISNHLYFYWYRQILGQKVEFLVSFYNNEISEKSEIFDDQFSVERPDGSNFTLKIRSTKLEDSAMYFCASSYLRQPGGQETQYFGPGTRLLVL.

The rearrangement joins TRBV19 to TRBJ2-6; D is uncertain. Germline CDR1 reads LNHDA; CDR2 reads SQIVND (reference sequence). The CDR3 has 15 amino acids. The V end was cut by 5 bases, the J end by 2 bases, with 10 bases between. For the CDR3, the DNA is TGTGCCAGTAGTCCCCTAATTACTGGGGCCAACGTCCTGACTTTC. This codes for CASSPLITGANVLTF.

The rearrangement links TRBV6-4 to TRBJ2-7; 12 nucleotides agree with TRBD2. J gave up 3 bases and V 3 bases, and 0 bases lay outside the gene matches. CDR3 size: 14 residues. Germline V gene data show CDR1 as MRHNA and CDR2 as SNTAGT. CDR3 DNA: TGTGCCAGCAGTGAGGGACTAGCGGGCTACGAGCAGTACTTC. Protein sequence: CASSEGLAGYEQYF.

The chain has TRBV4-3 and TRBJ2-2; D is undetermined. Germline CDR1 reads LGHNA; CDR2 reads YSLEER. The ends were cut back, 1 base at V and 4 bases at J, with 13 bases in the middle. This CDR3 is 16 amino acids long. Here the CDR3 reads CASSQGGSGFTGELFF. The CDR3 bases are TGCGCCAGCAGCCAAGGAGGCAGTGGATTCACCGGGGAGCTGTTTTTT.

The V and J genes are TRBV23-1 and TRBJ1-1; D gene uncertain. Being an ORF, TRBV23-1 has a function that is uncertain. With 1 base removed from V and 3 bases from J, the gap between germline ends came to 9 bases. CDR3 length: 14 amino acids. DNA for the CDR3: TGCGCCAGCAGTCAATGGTGCGGGGACACTGAAGCTTTCTTT. Translating it yields CASSQWCGDTEAFF.

J is TRBJ1-4 and V is TRBV29-1; TRBD1 is a possible D gene (6 bases). The V end lost 4 bases, the J end lost 0 bases, and 18 bases lay between the germline ends. The CDR3 is 17 residues long. Germline V lookup: CDR1 SQVTM, CDR2 ANQGSEA. CDR3 sequence (DNA): TGCAGCGTTGCCATGAGGGGGTTGCTTTCAACTAATGAAAAACTGTTTTTT. Its protein product is CSVAMRGLLSTNEKLFF.

This clone showed up just a few times. The gene calls are TRBV27 and TRBJ1-5; TRBD1 matches at 9 bases. The junction had 9 bases not matched to a gene; V was cut back by 5 bases and J by 7 bases. The V gene's germline CDR1 is MNHEY and CDR2 SMNVEV (reference sequence). This CDR3 is built from 15 residues. The CDR3 nucleotides are TGTGCCAGCAGTCCCGGGACAGGGTATGTGCAGCCCCAGCATTTT. Translated: CASSPGTGYVQPQHF.

The V and J genes are TRBV27 and TRBJ1-1; TRBD1 matches at 7 bases. This CDR3 comprises 11 residues. V lost 7 bases, J lost 4 bases, and 0 bases stayed unmatched. Germline V gene sequence: CDR1 MNHEY, CDR2 SMNVEV (reference sequence). CDR3 bases: TGTGCCAGCACAGGGGGCACTGAAGCTTTCTTT. Encoded protein: CASTGGTEAFF.

CDR3 in amino acids: CASRPGTGEAQPQHF. The CDR3 bases are TGTGCCAGCAGACCCGGGACAGGGGAGGCACAGCCCCAGCATTTT. This chain connects TRBV28 to TRBJ1-5; 10 positions match TRBD1. The CDR3 sequence is 15 residues long. Looked up from germline, CDR1 is MDHEN and CDR2 is SYDVKM. V was pared by 6 bases and J by 7 bases, with 9 bases of the junction left unmatched.

CDR3 sequence: CASSFGTSGVYEQYF. CDR3 nucleotides: TGTGCCAGCAGCTTCGGGACTAGCGGGGTATACGAGCAGTACTTC. The chain combines TRBV7-2 with TRBJ2-7; 13 bases map to TRBD2. Germline CDR1 SGHTA, CDR2 FQGNSA. V trimming: 3 bases; J trimming: 4 bases; junction bases outside the gene matches: 3. The CDR3 covers 15 residues.

The CDR3 loop reads CAWRGDSNYNEQFF. In nucleotides, the CDR3 is TGTGCCTGGCGAGGGGACTCTAACTACAATGAGCAGTTCTTC. The chain couples TRBV30 to TRBJ2-1; D might be TRBD2 (6 bases). With 5 bases removed from V and 3 bases from J, the gap between germline ends came to 14 bases. The CDR3 consists of 14 residues. CDR1 is GTSNPN, CDR2 SVGIG, per germline (reference sequence).

This sequence joins TRBV9 and TRBJ2-1, with D tentatively TRBD1 (6 bases). This CDR3 is 13 amino acids long. Germline CDR1 is SGDLS and CDR2 is YYNGEE. V was shortened by 1 base and J by 4 bases, with 6 bases between the two germline ends. As DNA, the CDR3 is TGTGCCAGCAGCGTACAGGGGTACAATGAGCAGTTCTTC. Amino acid sequence: CASSVQGYNEQFF.

The chain carries TRBV15 and TRBJ1-4; D is unresolved. The germline V and J ends were trimmed by 0 bases and 7 bases, with 12 bases remaining between them. The CDR3 has 15 amino acids. CDR1 LNHNV and CDR2 YYDKDF come from the germline V gene (reference sequence). The chain's CDR3 is CATSRDRTDGEKLFF. CDR3 sequence (DNA): TGTGCCACCAGCAGAGATCGGACTGATGGTGAAAAACTGTTTTTT.

J is TRBJ2-4 and V is TRBV10-3, with 9 bases lining up with TRBD1. The CDR3 consists of 15 residues. CDR1 ENHRY and CDR2 SYGVKD come from the germline V gene. V trimming: 2 bases; J trimming: 6 bases; junction bases outside the gene matches: 5. CDR3 in amino acids: CAISEDRGGGNIQYF. The CDR3 region has the DNA TGTGCCATCAGTGAGGACAGGGGGGGAGGAAACATTCAGTACTTC.